Sequencing of this T cell receptor (beta chain) was carried out in a study of shared clonotypes between healthy human individuals. Germline loops: CDR1 SGHRS, CDR2 YFSETQ. The CDR3 totals 15 residues. V lost 6 bases and J lost 0; bases outside the gene matches: 5. Clones were read by immunoSEQ multiplex PCR, and TCRdb kept only the in-frame ones, dropping some. In the table there are hundreds of thousands of clones, roughly 70% of which are singletons. This clone was recorded a few times. The J gene is TRBJ2-2, the V gene TRBV5-1; 7 bases are shared with TRBD1. The sequence was collected from a woman aged 30 to 39 in good health. The material sequenced was memory CD4+ T cells sorted from blood. Subset defined: CD45RA-negative fraction. CDR3 loop: CASTEQGPNTGELFF. The CDR3, as DNA: TGCGCCAGCACCGAACAGGGGCCGAACACCGGGGAGCTGTTTTTT.